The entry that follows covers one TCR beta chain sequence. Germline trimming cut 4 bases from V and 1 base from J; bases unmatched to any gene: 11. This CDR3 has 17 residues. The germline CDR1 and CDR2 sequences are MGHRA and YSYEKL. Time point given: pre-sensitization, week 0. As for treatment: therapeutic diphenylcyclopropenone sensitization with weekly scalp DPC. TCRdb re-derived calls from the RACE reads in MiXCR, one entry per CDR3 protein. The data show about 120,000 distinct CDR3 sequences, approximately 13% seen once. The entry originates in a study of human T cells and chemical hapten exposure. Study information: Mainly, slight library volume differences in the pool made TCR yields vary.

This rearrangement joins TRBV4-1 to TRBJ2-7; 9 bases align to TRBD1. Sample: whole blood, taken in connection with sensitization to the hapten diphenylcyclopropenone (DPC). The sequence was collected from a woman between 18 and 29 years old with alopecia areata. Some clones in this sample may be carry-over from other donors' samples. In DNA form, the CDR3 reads TGCGCCAGCAGCCTTTTTGATCCGGGACAGGGTTCCTACGAGCAGTACTTC. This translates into CASSLFDPGQGSYEQYF.